This T cell receptor (beta chain) was identified during a study of blood T cell repertoires in COVID-19. Study at large: The samples span acute and convalescent COVID-19 from the United States, Italy and Spain. Nucleic acid was either cDNA or gDNA, and it came from T cells, B-cell-depleted T cells, or PBMCs.

V shed 5 bases and J 11 bases; nucleotides not matched to a gene: 7. The CDR3 runs to 12 residues. CDR1 is LNHDA and CDR2 is SQIVND in the germline V gene (reference sequence). Methods used by the authors: Reference gene primers were amplified, and this amplification served to estimate nucleated cell counts. The protocol was immunoSEQ multiplex PCR, while the TCRdb copy is restricted to in-frame clones and leaves out a portion. V, J and clone size are those of that table, while D and trimming were read from the DNA. The table includes 300,000 or so clones, approximately 90% detected once. Sequencing was done on a sample of peripheral blood. The J gene is TRBJ1-1, the V gene TRBV19, with TRBD1 matching over 8 bases. This TCR came from a young woman who had recovered from COVID-19. In DNA, the CDR3 is TGTGCCAGTAGTCCGAGGACAGGGCGCGCTTTCTTT. It codes for CASSPRTGRAFF.